These 5 T cell receptor beta chains were sequenced from one sample in a study of T-cell memory formation after mild COVID-19. TCRdb itself ran the 5' RACE reads through MiXCR, one entry per CDR3 protein. This sample has about 47,000 distinct CDR3 sequences; roughly 9.8% occur once, and the top ten carry about 12%. The sequenced sample consisted of PBMCs or a T cell subset sorted from them (not recorded which). The receptor source for this set is an adult woman who had mild COVID-19 (a few samples of this study predate the infection). Cell type and time point are not known.

Ten or more counts support this clonotype. The genes are TRBV29-1 and TRBJ2-5, with 9 bases that match TRBD2. Per germline, CDR1 SQVTM and CDR2 ANQGSEA. The CDR3 is made up of 14 amino acids. V lost 4 bases, J lost 5 bases, and 8 bases stayed unmatched. In DNA, the CDR3 is TGCAGCGTTGCACCGAGACTAGCGGCGGAGACCCAGTACTTC. Amino acids: CSVAPRLAAETQYF.

This clonotype was seen many times. The V call is TRBV7-2, the J call TRBJ2-5, with D uncertain. CDR3 length equals 15 residues. V gave up 7 bases and J gave up 0 bases, with 15 bases separating them. Germline CDR1 and CDR2: SGHTA and FQGNSA. CDR3 nucleotide sequence: TGTGCCAGCACCCGGCCGGCCGGCAACCAAGAGACCCAGTACTTC. This translates into CASTRPAGNQETQYF.

This clonotype was found many times. V and J are TRBV7-3 and TRBJ2-2, with D unclear. The V end was cut by 3 bases, the J end by 6 bases, with 11 bases between. Germline CDR1 and CDR2: SGHTA and FQGTGA. The CDR3 consists of 14 residues. The CDR3 bases are TGTGCCAGCAGCTTCTACGGTGGCCCCGGGGAGCTGTTTTTT. It specifies CASSFYGGPGELFF.

Comment on this clonotype: Just one base apart from a much larger clone, this may be a read error. This is likely a read error, given that the CDR3 carries no conserved phenylalanine or tryptophan at its end. This sequence joins TRBV10-3 and TRBJ2-1, with 13 bases identical to TRBD2. CDR3 length: 15 amino acids. The trim removed 6 bases at V and 8 bases at J, leaving 7 bases unmatched. Germline V gives CDR1 ENHRY, CDR2 SYGVKD. CDR3 DNA sequence: TGTGCCATCAGCGAGACTAGCGGGGGGCCCTATGAGCAGTTCTCC. Translation gives CAISETSGGPYEQFS.

The chain couples TRBV6-6 to TRBJ2-4, with 8 bases lining up with TRBD2. The CDR3 spans 17 residues. Germline V CDR1 and CDR2: MNHNY, SVGAGI (reference sequence). With 6 bases clipped from V and 0 bases from J, the junction kept 10 bases outside the gene matches. This CDR3 is CASSQLTGGGAKNIQYF. DNA for the CDR3: TGTGCCAGCAGCCAACTAACGGGAGGGGGAGCCAAAAACATTCAGTACTTC.